These 17 T cell receptor beta chains came from one sample sequenced in a study of blood T cell repertoires in COVID-19 (dated by TCRdb to about 2020). Libraries came from the immunoSEQ multiplex PCR assay. In TCRdb, the immuneACCESS table is reduced to in-frame sequences with V and J assigned. These tables do not hold every clone; where another copy was compared, an unresolved V gene accounts for under half, and the others remain unexplained. In this sample the table shows 75,000 to 95,000 clones, 70% to 85% of which occur a single time. The ten largest account for around 25% of the sample. The sequencing input was peripheral blood. The receptors stem from a man aged 55 to 70 with acute or convalescent COVID-19.

This chain joins TRBV6-6 and TRBJ1-5; 7 nucleotides line up with TRBD1. CDR1 MNHNY and CDR2 SVGAGI come from the germline V gene (reference sequence). The CDR3 sequence is 14 residues long. Trimming at V came to 6 bases and at J to 6 bases, leaving 8 bases not matched to a gene. The chain's CDR3 is CASSAGTVGQPQHF. The CDR3 coding sequence is TGTGCCAGCAGCGCCGGGACAGTAGGTCAGCCCCAGCATTTT.

This rearrangement joins TRBV5-1 to TRBJ1-1; 7 nucleotides align to TRBD1. V was pared by 5 bases and J by 0 bases, with 4 bases of the junction left unmatched. The length of the CDR3 is 14 residues. Germline V gene data show CDR1 as SGHRS and CDR2 as YFSETQ. The CDR3 sequence is CASSPGGMNTEAFF. The CDR3 bases are TGCGCCAGCAGTCCAGGGGGTATGAACACTGAAGCTTTCTTT.

The V call is TRBV5-1, the J call TRBJ1-5; D perhaps matches TRBD1 (5 bases). V lost 0 bases to trimming and J lost 1 base, with 8 bases between them. This CDR3 is built from 15 residues. The V gene's germline CDR1 is SGHRS and CDR2 YFSETQ. CDR3 sequence reads: CASSLDPGSNQPQHF. In DNA form, the CDR3 reads TGCGCCAGCAGCTTGGATCCAGGGAGCAATCAGCCCCAGCATTTT. The full variable domain, in which reference TRBV5-1 and TRBJ1-5 provide the parts outside the CDR3, is KAGVTQTPRYLIKTRGQQVTLSCSPISGHRSVSWYQQTPGQGLQFLFEYFSETQRNKGNFPGRFSGRQFSNSRSEMNVSTLELGDSALYLCASSLDPGSNQPQHFGDGTRLSIL.

This clone was seen just once. The V and J genes are TRBV18 and TRBJ1-2; D is possibly TRBD1 (5 bases). The CDR3 is 16 residues long. CDR1 and CDR2 from the germline V gene are KGHSH and LQKENI. The ends were cut back, 3 bases at V and 1 base at J, with 15 bases in the middle. Here the CDR3 reads CASSPAGGGGNYGYTF. CDR3 coding DNA: TGTGCCAGCTCACCGGCCGGGGGAGGAGGTAACTATGGCTACACCTTC.

The rearrangement links TRBV5-1 to TRBJ2-1; TRBD2 aligns across 10 bases. Germline V lookup: CDR1 SGHRS, CDR2 YFSETQ. V lost 0 bases to trimming and J lost 3 bases; unmatched junction nucleotides: 3. This CDR3 comprises 16 residues. The CDR3 DNA follows: TGCGCCAGCAGCTTGGATCCTAGCGGGGGCTACAATGAGCAGTTCTTC. It specifies CASSLDPSGGYNEQFF.

This chain joins TRBV29-1 and TRBJ2-3; 11 bases align to TRBD2. Germline assignment: CDR1 SQVTM and CDR2 ANQGSEA. After removal of 6 bases from V and 2 bases from J, the junction contained 7 bases not matched to a gene. This CDR3 region has 15 residues. The CDR3 DNA follows: TGCAGCGTCCCCGGGACTAGCGGCTTCACAGATACGCAGTATTTT. It encodes CSVPGTSGFTDTQYF.

The gene calls are TRBV5-1 and TRBJ1-3; D is unclear. V was trimmed by 4 bases and J by 0 bases, leaving 14 bases between them. The CDR3 has 16 residues. Germline V gives CDR1 SGHRS, CDR2 YFSETQ. This CDR3 reads CASSPGGISSGNTIYF. DNA of the CDR3: TGCGCCAGCAGCCCGGGAGGCATTAGCTCTGGAAACACCATATATTTT. The entire variable domain, with the rest obtained from reference TRBV5-1 and TRBJ1-3, is as follows: KAGVTQTPRYLIKTRGQQVTLSCSPISGHRSVSWYQQTPGQGLQFLFEYFSETQRNKGNFPGRFSGRQFSNSRSEMNVSTLELGDSALYLCASSPGGISSGNTIYFGEGSWLTVV.

The rearrangement links TRBV5-1 to TRBJ1-4, with D maybe TRBD1 (5 bases). Per the germline V gene, CDR1 is SGHRS and CDR2 is YFSETQ. V gave up 0 bases and J gave up 8 bases, with 14 bases separating them. There are 15 residues in the CDR3. Here the CDR3 reads CASSLEFRAREKLFF. DNA for the CDR3: TGCGCCAGCAGCTTGGAGTTCAGGGCACGCGAAAAACTGTTTTTT.

This sequence joins TRBV10-3 and TRBJ1-6; 7 bases fit TRBD1. V was clipped by 6 bases and J by 7 bases; unmatched bases: 15. CDR1 and CDR2 from the germline V gene are ENHRY and SYGVKD. CDR3 length: 17 residues. The CDR3 DNA follows: TGTGCCATCAGGGACCAATCAGGGGGTCAGGGGAATTCACCCCTCCACTTT. Its protein is CAIRDQSGGQGNSPLHF.

This sequence joins TRBV7-9 and TRBJ1-2, with unresolved D. CDR3 length: 12 amino acids. The V end lost 5 bases, the J end lost 8 bases, and 12 bases lay between the germline ends. Germline V CDR1 and CDR2: SEHNR, FQNEAQ (reference sequence). The CDR3 protein is CASSPPREGYTF. The CDR3 DNA follows: TGTGCCAGCAGCCCTCCGAGGGAGGGCTACACCTTC.

This clone was detected only once. The gene calls are TRBV4-3 and TRBJ1-4; no definite D call. CDR1 and CDR2 (germline): LGHNA, YSLEER. The CDR3 has 15 amino acids. The V and J ends lost 7 bases and 0 bases respectively, with 12 bases between them. The DNA of the CDR3 is TGCGCCAGCACGAGGGCTTTCGCAACTAATGAAAAACTGTTTTTT. Its protein product is CASTRAFATNEKLFF.

V and J are TRBV6-6 and TRBJ2-7; a possible D gene is TRBD1 (8 bases). The length of the CDR3 is 15 residues. Germline values: CDR1 MNHNY, CDR2 SVGAGI (reference sequence). V lost 5 bases and J lost 7, with 21 bases in between. CDR3 sequence (DNA): TGTGCCAGCAGTCCAAGGACAGGGAGGGTGGGGGAGCAGTACTTC. It translates to CASSPRTGRVGEQYF.

The V and J genes are TRBV19 and TRBJ1-2; D unresolved. In germline, CDR1 is LNHDA, CDR2 SQIVND (reference sequence). V was pared by 4 bases and J by 4 bases, with 16 bases between. The CDR3 is 15 amino acids. The CDR3 bases are TGTGCCAGTAGTACCCGGGTCAGCGGGCCCTATGGCTACACCTTC. Its translation: CASSTRVSGPYGYTF.

This clone has a handful of counts. The chain carries TRBV12-3 or TRBV12-4 and TRBJ1-2; TRBD1 matches 7 bases. With 5 bases clipped from V and 6 bases from J, the junction kept 3 bases outside the gene matches. The CDR3 has 12 amino acids. The CDR3 sequence is CASSPQGNGYTF. The CDR3 coding sequence is TGTGCCAGCAGTCCACAGGGGAATGGCTACACCTTC.

The J gene is TRBJ1-3, the V gene TRBV7-2, with unresolved D. The CDR3 runs 13 residues. The V end was cut by 3 bases, the J end by 8 bases, with 11 bases between. CDR1 SGHTA and CDR2 FQGNSA come from the germline V gene. CDR3 DNA sequence: TGTGCCAGCAGCTTGGGCGGGGTAGACACCATATATTTT. Protein sequence: CASSLGGVDTIYF.

The rearrangement uses TRBV12-3 or TRBV12-4 and TRBJ1-2; D call uncertain. The CDR3 runs to 10 residues. Trimming left V 8 bases short and J 14 bases short, with 15 bases between. CDR3 coding DNA: TGTGCCAGCGCCCGAGAGCGTGCGACCTTC. Protein sequence: CASARERATF.

The chain recombines TRBV18 with TRBJ2-1; 7 bases map to TRBD2. This CDR3 is built from 13 residues. J lost 9 bases, V lost 3 bases, and 5 bases had no gene match. Germline loops: CDR1 KGHSH, CDR2 LQKENI. CDR3 in DNA: TGTGCCAGCTCACCGGGGGGGGTAGGTGAGCAGTTCTTC. This encodes CASSPGGVGEQFF.